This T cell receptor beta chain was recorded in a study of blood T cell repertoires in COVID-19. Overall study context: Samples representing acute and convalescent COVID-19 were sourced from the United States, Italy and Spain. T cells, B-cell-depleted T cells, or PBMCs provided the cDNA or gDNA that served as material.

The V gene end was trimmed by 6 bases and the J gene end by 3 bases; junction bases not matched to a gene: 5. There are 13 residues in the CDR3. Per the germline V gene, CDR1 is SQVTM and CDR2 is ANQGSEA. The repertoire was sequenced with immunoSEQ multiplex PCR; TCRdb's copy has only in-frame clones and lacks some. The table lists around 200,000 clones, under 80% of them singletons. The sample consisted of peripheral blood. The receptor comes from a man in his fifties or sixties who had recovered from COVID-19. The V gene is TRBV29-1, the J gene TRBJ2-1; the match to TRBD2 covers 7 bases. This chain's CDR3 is CSVSGNSYNEQFF. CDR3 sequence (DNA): TGCAGCGTCAGCGGGAATAGCTACAATGAGCAGTTCTTC.